A selection of T cell receptor beta chains follows, all from one sample in a study of blood T cell repertoires in COVID-19. The protocol was immunoSEQ multiplex PCR, while the TCRdb copy is restricted to in-frame clones and leaves out a portion. The table includes approximately 140,000 clones, under 90% detected once. The source material was peripheral blood. These TCRs come from a woman aged 80 or over in a cohort sampled during active or convalescent COVID-19. CDR3s include the opening cysteine and the closing phenylalanine or tryptophan. D genes are given only for firm matches. Clone size is shown for a subset of rows, as once, few, many or a class of expanded clone.

abundance: -
d_gene: -
v_gene: TRBV30
j_gene: TRBJ2-5
CDR3nt: TGTGCCTGGAGTGTTGGGGCGAGCGACGAGACCCAGTACTTC
CDR3aa: CAWSVGASDETQYF

abundance: -
d_gene: TRBD1
v_gene: TRBV6-6
j_gene: TRBJ2-2
CDR3nt: TGTGCCAGCAGTCGTTACAGGGGCACCGGGGAGCTGTTTTTT
CDR3aa: CASSRYRGTGELFF

abundance: -
d_gene: -
v_gene: TRBV6-6
j_gene: TRBJ1-2
CDR3nt: TGTGCCAGCAGATTAAGCGCGGGGAACTATGGCTACACCTTC
CDR3aa: CASRLSAGNYGYTF

abundance: -
d_gene: -
v_gene: TRBV6-6
j_gene: TRBJ1-1
CDR3nt: TGTGCCAGCAGTTACTCAGACAGTTTCGCTGAAGCTTTCTTT
CDR3aa: CASSYSDSFAEAFF

abundance: -
d_gene: -
v_gene: TRBV14
j_gene: TRBJ1-5
CDR3nt: TGTGCCAGCAGCCTAACAGGGAATCAGCCCCAGCATTTT
CDR3aa: CASSLTGNQPQHF

abundance: -
d_gene: -
v_gene: TRBV18
j_gene: TRBJ1-6
CDR3nt: TGTGCCAGCTCACAGGACAGAAAGAATTCACCCCTCCACTTT
CDR3aa: CASSQDRKNSPLHF

abundance: -
d_gene: -
v_gene: TRBV6-1
j_gene: TRBJ2-3
CDR3nt: TGTGCCAGCAGTGAAGAGGGTCTGAGGGGGGGCCTGCGGGGTACGCAGTATTTT
CDR3aa: CASSEEGLRGGLRGTQYF

abundance: -
d_gene: -
v_gene: TRBV7-8
j_gene: TRBJ1-1
CDR3nt: TGTGCCAGCAGCTTAACGACAAGAAGGGGCAGCACTGAAGCTTTCTTT
CDR3aa: CASSLTTRRGSTEAFF

abundance: -
d_gene: TRBD1
v_gene: TRBV30
j_gene: TRBJ2-7
CDR3nt: TGTGCCTGGAGTGTAGCAGGGGGTCCCTACGAGCAGTACTTC
CDR3aa: CAWSVAGGPYEQYF

abundance: -
d_gene: -
v_gene: TRBV11-2
j_gene: TRBJ2-7
CDR3nt: TGTGCCAGCAGCGTAACAGGGACCCCCGACGAGCAGTACTTC
CDR3aa: CASSVTGTPDEQYF

abundance: once
d_gene: TRBD1
v_gene: TRBV5-1
j_gene: TRBJ2-2
CDR3nt: TGCGCCAGCAGCTTTGGGACAGGGGGTTCCGGGGAGCTGTTTTTT
CDR3aa: CASSFGTGGSGELFF

abundance: -
d_gene: TRBD1
v_gene: TRBV7-8
j_gene: TRBJ2-7
CDR3nt: TGTGCCAGCAGCTCGGACAGGGTCGGTTATGAGCAGTACTTC
CDR3aa: CASSSDRVGYEQYF

abundance: -
d_gene: -
v_gene: TRBV6-6
j_gene: TRBJ1-5
CDR3nt: TGTGCCAGCAGTTATCAGGGTGGGGTTCAGCCCCAGCATTTT
CDR3aa: CASSYQGGVQPQHF

abundance: -
d_gene: -
v_gene: TRBV27
j_gene: TRBJ2-2
CDR3nt: TGTGCCAGCAGTTTGACAGTCCCGGAAGATTCTATCACCGGGGAGCTGTTTTTT
CDR3aa: CASSLTVPEDSITGELFF

abundance: -
d_gene: TRBD2
v_gene: TRBV7-3
j_gene: TRBJ2-7
CDR3nt: TGTGCCAGCAGCTTACTAGCGGGGGGTCGATACGAGCAGTACTTC
CDR3aa: CASSLLAGGRYEQYF

abundance: once
d_gene: TRBD2
v_gene: TRBV11-3
j_gene: TRBJ2-1
CDR3nt: TGTGCCAGCAGTCCCCTAGCGGGGGGGAGCAATGAGCAGTTCTTC
CDR3aa: CASSPLAGGSNEQFF

abundance: few
d_gene: TRBD1
v_gene: TRBV7-9
j_gene: TRBJ2-2
CDR3nt: TGTGCCAGCAGCTTACGGCAGGGGGCCGGGCCCGGGGAGCTGTTTTTT
CDR3aa: CASSLRQGAGPGELFF

abundance: -
d_gene: -
v_gene: TRBV28
j_gene: TRBJ1-2
CDR3nt: TGTGCCAGCAGCCCCAGCGGGGGCGCCCTTTACTATGGCTACACCTTC
CDR3aa: CASSPSGGALYYGYTF

abundance: few
d_gene: TRBD2
v_gene: TRBV7-2
j_gene: TRBJ2-7
CDR3nt: TGTGCCAGCAGCTTAAATAGCGGGTACGAGCAGTACTTC
CDR3aa: CASSLNSGYEQYF

abundance: -
d_gene: TRBD1
v_gene: TRBV10-3
j_gene: TRBJ1-4
CDR3nt: TGTGCCGCAGGGGGACAGGGGGCAACTAATGAAAAACTGTTTTTT
CDR3aa: CAAGGQGATNEKLFF

abundance: few
d_gene: TRBD1
v_gene: TRBV6-5
j_gene: TRBJ1-2
CDR3nt: TGTGCCAGCAGTTCCGTCACAGGGGGTTCTGCCTATGGCTACACCTTC
CDR3aa: CASSSVTGGSAYGYTF

abundance: -
d_gene: TRBD1
v_gene: TRBV2
j_gene: TRBJ1-4
CDR3nt: TGTGCCGGTGCGACAGGGGTAGTTGAAAAACTGTTTTTT
CDR3aa: CAGATGVVEKLFF

abundance: -
d_gene: -
v_gene: TRBV7-9
j_gene: TRBJ2-2
CDR3nt: TGTGCCAGCACCCCTTGGAGGCAGTCTAACACCGGGGAGCTGTTTTTT
CDR3aa: CASTPWRQSNTGELFF

abundance: once
d_gene: TRBD1
v_gene: TRBV5-1
j_gene: TRBJ2-1
CDR3nt: TGCGCCAGCAGCTCCCGGGACAGGCCATACAATGAGCAGTTCTTC
CDR3aa: CASSSRDRPYNEQFF

abundance: -
d_gene: TRBD1
v_gene: TRBV19
j_gene: TRBJ2-7
CDR3nt: TGTGCCAGTACCCCCCACAGGGGGCGGTGGTCCTACGAGCAGTACTTC
CDR3aa: CASTPHRGRWSYEQYF

abundance: -
d_gene: TRBD1
v_gene: TRBV5-1
j_gene: TRBJ2-1
CDR3nt: TGCGCCAGCAGCCCCGGGACAGGCGAATTGGATGAGCAGTTCTTC
CDR3aa: CASSPGTGELDEQFF

abundance: -
d_gene: -
v_gene: TRBV12-3/TRBV12-4
j_gene: TRBJ1-1
CDR3nt: TGTGCCAGCAGTCTCCAGGGGTACACTGAAGCTTTCTTT
CDR3aa: CASSLQGYTEAFF

abundance: -
d_gene: TRBD2
v_gene: TRBV7-2
j_gene: TRBJ2-5
CDR3nt: TGTGCCAGCAGCGCGGGACTAGCGCGGGCACAGACCCAGTACTTC
CDR3aa: CASSAGLARAQTQYF

abundance: -
d_gene: -
v_gene: TRBV7-2
j_gene: TRBJ1-6
CDR3nt: TGTGCCAGCAGCCTCGGACAGTGGAGTTCACCCCTCCACTTT
CDR3aa: CASSLGQWSSPLHF

abundance: once
d_gene: -
v_gene: TRBV7-8
j_gene: TRBJ2-7
CDR3nt: TGTGCCAGCAGCCCGGTGATCGACTACGAGCAGTACTTC
CDR3aa: CASSPVIDYEQYF

abundance: once
d_gene: TRBD2
v_gene: TRBV7-9
j_gene: TRBJ2-3
CDR3nt: TGTGCCAGCAGAAGGGGCGGGGGGACCCCCACAGATACGCAGTATTTT
CDR3aa: CASRRGGGTPTDTQYF

abundance: -
d_gene: TRBD2
v_gene: TRBV7-9
j_gene: TRBJ2-3
CDR3nt: TGTGCCAGCAGCTTAGCCCGGACTAGCGGGGGGCAAGATACGCAGTATTTT
CDR3aa: CASSLARTSGGQDTQYF

abundance: -
d_gene: TRBD1
v_gene: TRBV19
j_gene: TRBJ1-2
CDR3nt: TGTGCCAGTAACTATAACGACAGGGTCACCGGCTACACCTTC
CDR3aa: CASNYNDRVTGYTF

abundance: few
d_gene: TRBD1
v_gene: TRBV18
j_gene: TRBJ1-4
CDR3nt: TGTGCCAGCTCACCATCAAGGGGACAGGGGGTGGAAAAACTGTTTTTT
CDR3aa: CASSPSRGQGVEKLFF

abundance: -
d_gene: TRBD2
v_gene: TRBV19
j_gene: TRBJ2-2
CDR3nt: TGTGCCAGTAGTACTGGGACTAGCAACACCGGGGAGCTGTTTTTT
CDR3aa: CASSTGTSNTGELFF

abundance: -
d_gene: -
v_gene: TRBV27
j_gene: TRBJ2-5
CDR3nt: TGTGCCAGCAGTTCTAGGGGTTCTGCGACCCAGTACTTC
CDR3aa: CASSSRGSATQYF

abundance: -
d_gene: -
v_gene: TRBV9
j_gene: TRBJ1-3
CDR3nt: TGTGCCAGCAGCCCCCGTCAGGATGGTGGAAACACCATATATTTT
CDR3aa: CASSPRQDGGNTIYF

abundance: -
d_gene: -
v_gene: TRBV19
j_gene: TRBJ1-6
CDR3nt: TGTGCCAGTAATAGAGGGGGAGAGTCCTATAATTCACCCCTCCACTTT
CDR3aa: CASNRGGESYNSPLHF

abundance: -
d_gene: -
v_gene: TRBV28
j_gene: TRBJ2-3
CDR3nt: TGTGCCAGCAGTTTTTGGAGGGGGGGGGATACGCAGTATTTT
CDR3aa: CASSFWRGGDTQYF

abundance: -
d_gene: TRBD1
v_gene: TRBV30
j_gene: TRBJ1-3
CDR3nt: TGTGCCTGGAGTGGTGAGACAGGGGGTGGAAACACCATATATTTT
CDR3aa: CAWSGETGGGNTIYF

abundance: -
d_gene: -
v_gene: TRBV12-3/TRBV12-4
j_gene: TRBJ2-7
CDR3nt: TGTGCCAGCAGCCGGAACAGGGACTACGAGCAGTACTTC
CDR3aa: CASSRNRDYEQYF

abundance: -
d_gene: TRBD1
v_gene: TRBV28
j_gene: TRBJ1-1
CDR3nt: TGTGCCAGCAGTTTAAGCGCAGGGGGCACTGAAGCTTTCTTT
CDR3aa: CASSLSAGGTEAFF